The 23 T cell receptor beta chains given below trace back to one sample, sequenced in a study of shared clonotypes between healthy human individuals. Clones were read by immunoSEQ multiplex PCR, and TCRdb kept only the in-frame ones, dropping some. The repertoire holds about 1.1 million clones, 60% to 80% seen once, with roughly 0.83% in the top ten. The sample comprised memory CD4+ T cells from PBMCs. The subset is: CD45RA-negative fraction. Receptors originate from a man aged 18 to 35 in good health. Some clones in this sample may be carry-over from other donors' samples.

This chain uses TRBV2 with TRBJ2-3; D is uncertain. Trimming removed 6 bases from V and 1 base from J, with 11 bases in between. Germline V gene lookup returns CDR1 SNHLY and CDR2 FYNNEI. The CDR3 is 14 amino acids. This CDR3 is CASSQYSRTDTQYF. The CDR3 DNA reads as TGTGCCAGCAGCCAATATTCCCGCACAGATACGCAGTATTTT. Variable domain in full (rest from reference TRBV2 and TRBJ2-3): EPEVTQTPSHQVTQMGQEVILRCVPISNHLYFYWYRQILGQKVEFLVSFYNNEISEKSEIFDDQFSVERPDGSNFTLKIRSTKLEDSAMYFCASSQYSRTDTQYFGPGTRLTVL.

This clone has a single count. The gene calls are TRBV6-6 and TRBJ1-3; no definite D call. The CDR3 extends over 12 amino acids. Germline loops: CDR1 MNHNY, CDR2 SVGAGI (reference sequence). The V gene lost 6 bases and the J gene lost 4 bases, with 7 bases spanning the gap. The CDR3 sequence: CASRIIGNTIYF. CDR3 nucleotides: TGTGCCAGCAGAATAATCGGAAACACCATATATTTT.

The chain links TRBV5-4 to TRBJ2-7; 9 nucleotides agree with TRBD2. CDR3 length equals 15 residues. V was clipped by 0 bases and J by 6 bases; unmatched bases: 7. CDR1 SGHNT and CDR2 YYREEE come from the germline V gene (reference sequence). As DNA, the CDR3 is TGTGCCAGCAGCTTGGTGTTAGCGGGAGTGCGCGAGCAGTACTTC. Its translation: CASSLVLAGVREQYF.

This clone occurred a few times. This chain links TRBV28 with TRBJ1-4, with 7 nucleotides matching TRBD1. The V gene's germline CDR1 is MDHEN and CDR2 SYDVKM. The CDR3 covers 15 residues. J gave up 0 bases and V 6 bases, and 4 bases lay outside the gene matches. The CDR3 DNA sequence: TGTGCCAGCAGCCTCGGGACAGCAACTAATGAAAAACTGTTTTTT. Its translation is CASSLGTATNEKLFF.

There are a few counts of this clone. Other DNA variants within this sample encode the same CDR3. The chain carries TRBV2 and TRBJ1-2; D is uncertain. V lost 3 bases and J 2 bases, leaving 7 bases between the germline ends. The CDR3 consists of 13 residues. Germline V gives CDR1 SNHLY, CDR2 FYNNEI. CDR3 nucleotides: TGTGCCAGCAGTGACTCGGGGAACTATGGCTACACCTTC. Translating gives CASSDSGNYGYTF.

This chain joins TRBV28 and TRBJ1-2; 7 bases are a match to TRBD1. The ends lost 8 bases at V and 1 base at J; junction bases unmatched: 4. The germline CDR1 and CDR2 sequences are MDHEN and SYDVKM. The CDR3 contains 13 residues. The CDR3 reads CASQDRNNYGYTF. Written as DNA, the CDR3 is TGTGCCAGCCAGGACAGGAATAACTATGGCTACACCTTC.

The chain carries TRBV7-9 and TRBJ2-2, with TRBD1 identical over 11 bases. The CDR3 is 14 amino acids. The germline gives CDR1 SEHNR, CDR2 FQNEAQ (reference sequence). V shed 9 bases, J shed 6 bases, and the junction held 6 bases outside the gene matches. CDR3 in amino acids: CASSTGQGAGELFF. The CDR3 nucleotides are TGTGCCAGTAGTACGGGACAGGGGGCCGGGGAGCTGTTTTTT.

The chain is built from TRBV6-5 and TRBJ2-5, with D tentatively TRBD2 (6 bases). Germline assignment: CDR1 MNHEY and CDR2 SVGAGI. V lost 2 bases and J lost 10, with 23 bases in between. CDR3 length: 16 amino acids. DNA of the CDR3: TGTGCCAGCAGTTACGCCGGGAGAACATTAAAAGGTATCCAGTACTTC. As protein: CASSYAGRTLKGIQYF.

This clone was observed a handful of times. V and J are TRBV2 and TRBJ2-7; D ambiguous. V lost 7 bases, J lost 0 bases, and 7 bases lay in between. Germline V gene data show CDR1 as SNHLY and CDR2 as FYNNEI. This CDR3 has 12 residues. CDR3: CASNYPSYEQYF. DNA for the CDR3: TGTGCCAGCAACTACCCCTCCTACGAGCAGTACTTC. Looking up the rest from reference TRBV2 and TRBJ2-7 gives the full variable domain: EPEVTQTPSHQVTQMGQEVILRCVPISNHLYFYWYRQILGQKVEFLVSFYNNEISEKSEIFDDQFSVERPDGSNFTLKIRSTKLEDSAMYFCASNYPSYEQYFGPGTRLTVT.

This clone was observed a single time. CDR3 region: CASSQGGTTTDTQYF. The CDR3 region has the DNA TGCGCCAGCAGCCAAGGAGGGACTACCACAGATACGCAGTATTTT. The chain combines TRBV4-1 with TRBJ2-3; 7 nucleotides line up with TRBD2. This CDR3 has 15 amino acids. CDR1 MGHRA and CDR2 YSYEKL come from the germline V gene. Trimming removed 1 base from V and 2 bases from J; junction bases left unmatched: 3.

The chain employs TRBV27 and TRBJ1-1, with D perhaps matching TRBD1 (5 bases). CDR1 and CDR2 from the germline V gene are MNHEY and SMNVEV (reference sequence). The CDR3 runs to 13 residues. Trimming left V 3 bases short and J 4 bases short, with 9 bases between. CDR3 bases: TGTGCCAGCAGTTTCAGACAGCTCACTGAAGCTTTCTTT. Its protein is CASSFRQLTEAFF.

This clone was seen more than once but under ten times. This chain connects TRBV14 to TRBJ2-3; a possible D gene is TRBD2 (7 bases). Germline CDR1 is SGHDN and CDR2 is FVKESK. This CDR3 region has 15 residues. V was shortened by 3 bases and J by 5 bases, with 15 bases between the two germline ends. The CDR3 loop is CASSHGGAMKDTQYF. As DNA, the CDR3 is TGTGCCAGCAGCCATGGGGGGGCGATGAAAGATACGCAGTATTTT.

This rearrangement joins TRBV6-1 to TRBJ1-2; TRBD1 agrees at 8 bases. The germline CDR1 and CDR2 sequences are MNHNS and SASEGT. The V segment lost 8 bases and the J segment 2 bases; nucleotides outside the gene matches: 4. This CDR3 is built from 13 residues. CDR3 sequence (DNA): TGTGCCAGCCGCTGGACAGGGAACTATGGCTACACCTTC. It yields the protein CASRWTGNYGYTF.

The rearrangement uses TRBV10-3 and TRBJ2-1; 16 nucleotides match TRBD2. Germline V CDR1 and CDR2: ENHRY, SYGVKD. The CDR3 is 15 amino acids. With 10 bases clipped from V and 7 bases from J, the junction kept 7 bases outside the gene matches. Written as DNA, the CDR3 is TGTGCCACGGGGACTAGCGGGAGGGTAAAGAATGAGCAGTTCTTC. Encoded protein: CATGTSGRVKNEQFF.

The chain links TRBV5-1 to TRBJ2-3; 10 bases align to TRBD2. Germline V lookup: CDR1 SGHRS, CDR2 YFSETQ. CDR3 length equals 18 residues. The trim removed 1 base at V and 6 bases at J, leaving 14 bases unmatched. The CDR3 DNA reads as TGCGCCAGCAGCTTGCCCTGGCTAGCGGGAGCCTTAGGGGATACGCAGTATTTT. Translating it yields CASSLPWLAGALGDTQYF.

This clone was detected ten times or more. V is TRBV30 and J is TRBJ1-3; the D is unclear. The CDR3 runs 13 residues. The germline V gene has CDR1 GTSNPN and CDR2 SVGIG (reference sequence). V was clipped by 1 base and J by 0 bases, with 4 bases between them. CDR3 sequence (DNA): TGTGCCTGGAGTGGCCTCTCTGGAAACACCATATATTTT. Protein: CAWSGLSGNTIYF.

The CDR3 loop is CAWSRTGAYEQYF. The CDR3 coding sequence is TGTGCCTGGAGTAGGACAGGGGCCTACGAGCAGTACTTC. The V and J genes are TRBV30 and TRBJ2-7; 9 nucleotides line up with TRBD1. Looked up from germline, CDR1 is GTSNPN and CDR2 is SVGIG (reference sequence). CDR3 length: 13 amino acids. The V gene end was trimmed by 2 bases and the J gene end by 2 bases; junction bases not matched to a gene: 1.

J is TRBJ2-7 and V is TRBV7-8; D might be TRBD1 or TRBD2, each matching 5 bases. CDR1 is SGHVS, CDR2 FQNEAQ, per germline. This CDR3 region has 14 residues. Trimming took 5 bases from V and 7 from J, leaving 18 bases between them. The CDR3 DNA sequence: TGTGCCAGCAGCCGGACTCGGGACCCCAGGGAGCAGTACTTC. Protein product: CASSRTRDPREQYF.

The CDR3 bases are TGTGCCAGCAGCTTCCCCGCGAATGAGAGGGGATATCAAGAGACCCAGTACTTC. It encodes CASSFPANERGYQETQYF. V usage is TRBV7-3 and J usage is TRBJ2-5; possibly TRBD1 or TRBD2 for D (5 bases each). CDR3 length: 18 amino acids. CDR1 and CDR2 (germline): SGHTA, FQGTGA. Trimming pared 3 bases from V and 2 bases from J, leaving 22 bases between.

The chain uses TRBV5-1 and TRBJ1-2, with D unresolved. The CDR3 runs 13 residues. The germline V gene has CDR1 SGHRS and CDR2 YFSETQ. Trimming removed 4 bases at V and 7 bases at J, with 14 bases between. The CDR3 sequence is CASSPVSLGGYTF. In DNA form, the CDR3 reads TGCGCCAGCAGCCCTGTCTCCTTAGGTGGCTACACCTTC.

The CDR3 region is CASTDRNQPQHF. CDR3 bases: TGTGCCAGCACTGACCGGAATCAGCCCCAGCATTTT. The J gene is TRBJ1-5, the V gene TRBV28; D not resolved. V gave up 7 bases and J gave up 4 bases, with 8 bases separating them. The CDR3 sequence is 12 residues long. Germline V CDR1 and CDR2: MDHEN, SYDVKM.

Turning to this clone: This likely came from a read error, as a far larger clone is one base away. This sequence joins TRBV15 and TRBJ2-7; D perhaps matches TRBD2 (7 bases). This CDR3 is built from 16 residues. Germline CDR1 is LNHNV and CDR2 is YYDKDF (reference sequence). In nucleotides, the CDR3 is TGTGCCACCAGCTTGCAAATGCGGGGGCCACCCTACGAGCGGTACTTC. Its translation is CATSLQMRGPPYERYF.

CDR3 in amino acids: CASSQSWGGVGIQYF. Here the CDR3 DNA reads TGTGCCAGCAGCCAGTCATGGGGGGGAGTAGGTATTCAGTACTTC. V is TRBV7-2 and J is TRBJ2-4; 7 bases align to TRBD2. The germline V gene has CDR1 SGHTA and CDR2 FQGNSA. V trimming: 5 bases; J trimming: 10 bases; junction bases outside the gene matches: 14. This CDR3 is 15 amino acids long.